The entry below describes one T cell receptor (beta chain). Antigen specificity is unknown. Here immunoSEQ multiplex PCR was the method, and the copy in TCRdb shows in-frame clones only, minus some. The data contain some 87,000 clones, 80% to 95% of them seen just once; the ten biggest clones take up roughly 0.31%. This record belongs to a study of graft-versus-host responses after intestinal transplantation. Regarding the study as a whole: Allografts carried high graft-versus-host to host-versus-graft clonal ratios in patients having graft-donor T cell macrochimerism. The study associated peak circulating GvH clone levels with early post-transplant HvG declines.

Germline-derived CDR1 and CDR2 are MNHEY and SMNVEV (reference sequence). This CDR3 comprises 14 residues. With 2 bases removed from V and 3 bases from J, the gap between germline ends came to 10 bases. The genes are TRBV27 and TRBJ1-2; maybe TRBD1 (6 bases). The input for sequencing was unstimulated CD4+ T cells sorted from spleen or lymph node cells, taken before intestinal transplant. The receptor was isolated from a human donor who received an intestinal transplant. The DNA for the CDR3 is TGTGCCAGCAGTTTAGGGGGCGCTTACTATGGCTACACCTTC. Translation gives CASSLGGAYYGYTF.